This T cell receptor (beta chain) derives from a study of cytomegalovirus exposure and HLA in healthy donors. With 60 Vbeta and 13 Jbeta primers, the PCR was carried out. TCRdb's copy holds only in-frame clones and misses some; the assay was immunoSEQ multiplex PCR. The sample consists of 110,000 to 150,000 clones, 80% to 90% of them appearing once. This clone appeared a single time. This CDR3 spans 12 amino acids. In germline, CDR1 is SQVTM, CDR2 ANQGSEA. V was clipped by 7 bases and J by 8 bases; unmatched bases: 8. The source is a woman aged 40 to 50 in good health and CMV-seropositive. Sequences were obtained from PBMCs. The genes are TRBV29-1 and TRBJ1-2; 9 positions match TRBD1. CDR3 region: CSGVQGANGYTF. The CDR3 nucleotides read TGCAGCGGGGTACAGGGGGCGAACGGCTACACCTTC.